This TCR beta chain was retrieved from a study of cytomegalovirus exposure and HLA in healthy donors. PCR was performed using 60 Vbeta and 13 Jbeta primers. Sequencing was performed with immunoSEQ multiplex PCR; in TCRdb, only in-frame clones are kept and a portion is missing. The table includes approximately 100,000 clones, about 70% detected once. Germline CDR1 and CDR2: SEHNR and FQNEAQ (reference sequence). Trimming removed 4 bases from V and 0 bases from J, with 8 bases in between. This CDR3 is built from 14 residues. The TCR sequence derives from a human donor in good health. Sample: PBMCs. The rearrangement joins TRBV7-9 to TRBJ2-3; D gene unclear. This chain's CDR3 is CASSSSTSTDTQYF. The CDR3 DNA is TGTGCCAGCAGCTCATCGACTAGCACAGATACGCAGTATTTT.